A single sample is the source of the 9 T cell receptor beta chains below, sequenced in a study of T cell responses to AZD1222 COVID-19 vaccine. Only in-frame clones appear in the TCRdb table, and some are missing; sequencing was by immunoSEQ multiplex PCR. This sample carries over 100,000 clones, roughly 89% of them seen once, and the ten largest clones take around 5.9%. The sequencing used peripheral blood, collected on day 0 of AZD1222 vaccination. Every receptor here comes from an adult in good health.

J is TRBJ2-5 and V is TRBV6-2 or TRBV6-3; D is possibly TRBD1 or TRBD2 (5 bases each). V lost 0 bases and J lost 4, with 15 bases in between. Per the germline V gene, CDR1 is MNHEY and CDR2 is SVGEGT. The CDR3 covers 16 residues. CDR3 loop: CASSYSRVGDPETQYF. The CDR3 nucleotides read TGTGCCAGCAGTTACTCGAGGGTAGGGGACCCAGAGACCCAGTACTTC.

The rearrangement joins TRBV10-3 to TRBJ1-2; no firm D call. The V end was cut by 3 bases, the J end by 0 bases, with 5 bases between. The germline V gene has CDR1 ENHRY and CDR2 SYGVKD. This CDR3 contains 13 residues. The CDR3 nucleotides read TGTGCCATCAGTGAATCGGCTAACTATGGCTACACCTTC. It codes for CAISESANYGYTF.

This rearrangement joins TRBV5-1 to TRBJ2-7, with no clear D. The CDR3 is made up of 11 amino acids. V was trimmed by 0 bases and J by 5 bases, leaving 3 bases between them. From germline, CDR1 is SGHRS and CDR2 YFSETQ. DNA for the CDR3: TGCGCCAGCAGCTTGGAGCACGAGCAGTACTTC. This encodes CASSLEHEQYF.

V usage is TRBV2 and J usage is TRBJ1-1; perhaps TRBD1 as D (6 bases). Germline V gene data show CDR1 as SNHLY and CDR2 as FYNNEI. The ends were cut back, 3 bases at V and 4 bases at J, with 24 bases in the middle. This CDR3 comprises 18 residues. The CDR3 loop reads CASSDGDPRGPGVTEAFF. The CDR3, as DNA: TGTGCCAGCAGTGACGGCGATCCCAGGGGCCCAGGGGTCACTGAAGCTTTCTTT. The entire variable domain, with the rest obtained from reference TRBV2 and TRBJ1-1, is as follows: EPEVTQTPSHQVTQMGQEVILRCVPISNHLYFYWYRQILGQKVEFLVSFYNNEISEKSEIFDDQFSVERPDGSNFTLKIRSTKLEDSAMYFCASSDGDPRGPGVTEAFFGQGTRLTVV.

This rearrangement joins TRBV4-3 to TRBJ1-2; 7 bases are shared with TRBD1. Germline CDR1 is LGHNA and CDR2 is YSLEER. The CDR3 covers 16 residues. Trimming at V came to 0 bases and at J to 7 bases, leaving 11 bases not matched to a gene. The CDR3 nucleotides are TGCGCCAGCAGCCAAGATGGGGGACAGCAAACCCGTGGCTACACCTTC. It codes for CASSQDGGQQTRGYTF.

The J gene is TRBJ1-1, the V gene TRBV7-2, with D maybe TRBD1 (6 bases). In germline, CDR1 is SGHTA, CDR2 FQGNSA. Trimming took off 5 bases at V and 8 bases at J, with 15 bases between the two ends. The CDR3 is made up of 13 amino acids. CDR3 amino acids: CASSLTWDKEAFF. CDR3 nucleotide sequence: TGTGCCAGCAGCCTGACTTGGGACAAGGAAGCTTTCTTT.

V and J are TRBV5-1 and TRBJ2-3, with 11 nucleotides matching TRBD2. The CDR3 runs to 15 residues. Germline V gene data show CDR1 as SGHRS and CDR2 as YFSETQ. V lost 10 bases and J lost 3; bases outside the gene matches: 10. The CDR3 region has the DNA TGCGCCCGCCATAGCGGGGGGGCGGGGACAGATACGCAGTATTTT. Protein sequence: CARHSGGAGTDTQYF.

The chain combines TRBV10-3 with TRBJ1-3; 8 nucleotides align to TRBD1. V trimming: 7 bases; J trimming: 3 bases; junction bases outside the gene matches: 8. The germline gives CDR1 ENHRY, CDR2 SYGVKD. CDR3 length: 15 amino acids. The CDR3 sequence: CAIIPDRVVGNTIYF. DNA of the CDR3: TGTGCCATCATTCCGGACAGGGTAGTTGGAAACACCATATATTTT.

Only one count was recorded for this clone. This chain connects TRBV7-9 to TRBJ2-5, with 9 bases matching TRBD2. Germline V gene lookup returns CDR1 SEHNR and CDR2 FQNEAQ (reference sequence). V gave up 4 bases and J gave up 3 bases; unmatched junction bases: 3. This CDR3 contains 14 residues. The CDR3, as DNA: TGTGCCAGCAGCTCACGACTAGCGGAAGAGACCCAGTACTTC. Its protein product is CASSSRLAEETQYF.